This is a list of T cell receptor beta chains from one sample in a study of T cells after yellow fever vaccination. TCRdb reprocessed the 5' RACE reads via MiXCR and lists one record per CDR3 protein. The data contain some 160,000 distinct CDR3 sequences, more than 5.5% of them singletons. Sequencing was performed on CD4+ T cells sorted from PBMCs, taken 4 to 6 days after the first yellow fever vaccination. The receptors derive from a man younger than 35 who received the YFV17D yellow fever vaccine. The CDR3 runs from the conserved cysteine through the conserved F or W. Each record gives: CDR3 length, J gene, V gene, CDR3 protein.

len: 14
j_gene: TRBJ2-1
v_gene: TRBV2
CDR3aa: CASSGQGAIDEQFF

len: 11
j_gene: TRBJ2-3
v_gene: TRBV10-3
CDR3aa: CAISAGDTQYF

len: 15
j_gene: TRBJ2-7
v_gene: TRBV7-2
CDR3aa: CASSLDRAYLWEQYF

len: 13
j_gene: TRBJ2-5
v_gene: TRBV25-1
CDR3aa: CASSVRGMETQYF

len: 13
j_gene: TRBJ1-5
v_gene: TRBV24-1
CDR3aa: CATTSGDHQPQHF

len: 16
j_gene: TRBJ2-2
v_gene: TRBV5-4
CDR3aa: CASSLVDRGNTGELFF

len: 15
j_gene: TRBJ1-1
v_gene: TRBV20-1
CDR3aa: CSARGGGGEDTEAFF

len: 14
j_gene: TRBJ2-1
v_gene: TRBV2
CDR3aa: CASLGSSGDSEQFF

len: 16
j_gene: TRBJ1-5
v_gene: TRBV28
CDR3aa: CASSFPLGQGIQPQHF

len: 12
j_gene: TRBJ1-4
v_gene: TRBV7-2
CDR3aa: CASSFTGEKLFF

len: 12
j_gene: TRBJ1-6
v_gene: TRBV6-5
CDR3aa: CASRESTGTLHF

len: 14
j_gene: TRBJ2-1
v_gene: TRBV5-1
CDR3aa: CASSFSGGANEQFF

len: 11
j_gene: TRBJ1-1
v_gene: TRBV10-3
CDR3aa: CAISERSEAFF

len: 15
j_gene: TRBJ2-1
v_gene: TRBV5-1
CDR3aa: CASSLSIGGYNEQFF

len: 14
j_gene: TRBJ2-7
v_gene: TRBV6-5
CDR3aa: CASSYSSGRYEQYF

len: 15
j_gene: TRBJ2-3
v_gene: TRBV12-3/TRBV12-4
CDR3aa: CASSLDRGHTDTQYF

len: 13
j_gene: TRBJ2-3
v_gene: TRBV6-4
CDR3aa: CASSRTILDTQYF

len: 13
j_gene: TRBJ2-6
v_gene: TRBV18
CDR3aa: CASSPTGANVLTF

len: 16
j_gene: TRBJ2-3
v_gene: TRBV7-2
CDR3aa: CASSLGLAGGGDTQYF